Shown below are 12 T cell receptor beta chains from a single sample sequenced in a study of blood T cells in healthy people across ages. Sample-barcoded 5' priming and a J-beta primer mix drove a second PCR of 7 to 11 cycles. MiXCR, applied by TCRdb to the 5' RACE reads, yields one record per CDR3 protein. Among approximately 800,000 distinct CDR3 sequences listed, around 24% were seen once. These data were also filed under a second study, of T cells of mothers and their children.

Sample: blood. These receptors were taken from a boy aged 5-17 years in good health.

V usage is TRBV24-1 and J usage is TRBJ2-5; D is possibly TRBD1 (6 bases). Judging by the DNA end, TRBJ2-7 fits better; the J call may be wrong. The CDR3 is 14 amino acids. Germline-derived CDR1 and CDR2 are KGHDR and SFDVKD. The CDR3 here is CATSDLRDTYEQYF. In nucleotides, the CDR3 is TGTGCCACCAGTGATTTGAGGGACACCTACGAGCAGTACTTC.

This clonotype has only a few counts. V and J are TRBV20-1 and TRBJ2-1; TRBD2 aligns across 8 bases. V shed 3 bases and J 0 bases; nucleotides not matched to a gene: 7. The germline V gene encodes CDR1 DFQATT and CDR2 SNEGSKA (reference sequence). This CDR3 comprises 16 residues. The CDR3 protein is CSASNGGGSSYNEQFF. The CDR3 coding sequence is TGCAGTGCTAGCAACGGGGGGGGGAGCTCCTACAATGAGCAGTTCTTC.

This chain joins TRBV6-5 and TRBJ1-2, with TRBD1 as a possible D gene (5 bases). Germline V lookup: CDR1 MNHEY, CDR2 SVGAGI. This CDR3 comprises 19 residues. Trimming pared 0 bases from V and 0 bases from J, leaving 20 bases between. For the CDR3, the DNA is TGTGCCAGCAGTTACTCGATTCTGGGACTCGCGAAATCTAACTATGGCTACACCTTC. The encoded protein is CASSYSILGLAKSNYGYTF.

The chain carries TRBV27 and TRBJ2-3; TRBD2 matches at 8 bases. V lost 6 bases, J lost 3 bases, and 11 bases stayed unmatched. Per the germline V gene, CDR1 is MNHEY and CDR2 is SMNVEV (reference sequence). The CDR3 covers 16 residues. CDR3 in amino acids: CASSRKGTSETDTQYF. The CDR3 DNA reads as TGTGCCAGCAGCCGAAAAGGGACTAGTGAAACAGATACGCAGTATTTT.

The gene calls are TRBV28 and TRBJ1-6; tentatively, D is TRBD1 (5 bases). Germline CDR1 MDHEN, CDR2 SYDVKM. Trimming cost V 10 bases and J 6 bases, with 16 bases left between them. The CDR3 consists of 14 residues. The CDR3 sequence: CATLDTWANSPLHF. The DNA of the CDR3 is TGTGCCACCCTGGACACCTGGGCTAATTCACCCCTCCACTTT. The whole variable domain, remainder taken from reference TRBV28 and TRBJ1-6, is DVKVTQSSRYLVKRTGEKVFLECVQDMDHENMFWYRQDPGLGLRLIYFSYDVKMKEKGDIPEGYSVSREKKERFSLILESASTNQTSMYLCATLDTWANSPLHFGNGTRLTVT.

This chain connects TRBV7-2 to TRBJ2-3, with 7 bases fitting TRBD2. Trimming removed 5 bases from V and 9 bases from J; junction bases left unmatched: 5. Germline CDR1 and CDR2: SGHTA and FQGNSA. The length of the CDR3 is 12 residues. The CDR3 nucleotides are TGTGCCAGCAGCGGGACTAACCCAACGCAGTATTTT. Translation: CASSGTNPTQYF.

The chain carries TRBV7-9 and TRBJ1-4; no clear D gene. This CDR3 has 15 amino acids. CDR1 is SEHNR and CDR2 is FQNEAQ in the germline V gene (reference sequence). Trimming removed 1 base at V and 7 bases at J, with 13 bases between. The CDR3 is CASSLGALEGEKLFF. The DNA of the CDR3 is TGTGCCAGCAGCTTAGGCGCCTTGGAGGGTGAAAAACTGTTTTTT.

This chain joins TRBV6-2 or TRBV6-3 and TRBJ2-1; 7 bases are a match to TRBD2. Germline V gene lookup returns CDR1 MNHEY and CDR2 SVGEGT. V lost 5 bases and J lost 3; bases outside the gene matches: 1. The CDR3 has 13 residues. CDR3 amino acids: CASSAGVYNEQFF. The CDR3 DNA is TGTGCCAGCAGTGCGGGGGTCTACAATGAGCAGTTCTTC.

The table lists this clonotype with a few counts. V gene TRBV20-1 combines with J gene TRBJ1-3, with a possible D match to TRBD1 (6 bases). The CDR3 sequence is 16 residues long. Germline V gene lookup returns CDR1 DFQATT and CDR2 SNEGSKA (reference sequence). Between the trimmed V and J ends, which lost 0 bases and 5 bases, there was a span of 17 bases. The CDR3 sequence: CSARDFSRGGRNTIYF. The CDR3 bases are TGCAGTGCTAGAGATTTCTCCAGGGGTGGTAGAAACACCATATATTTT.

This clonotype was detected many times. The chain couples TRBV5-1 to TRBJ2-7; 10 bases line up with TRBD2. CDR1 and CDR2 from the germline V gene are SGHRS and YFSETQ. The CDR3 has 14 residues. V trimming: 4 bases; J trimming: 4 bases; junction bases outside the gene matches: 5. Here the CDR3 reads CASSESSGGYEQYF. The CDR3 coding sequence is TGCGCCAGCAGCGAGTCTAGCGGGGGTTACGAGCAGTACTTC.

The chain employs TRBV5-1 and TRBJ1-2; TRBD1 matches at 7 bases. The J segment lost 6 bases and the V segment lost 4 bases, leaving 9 bases of the junction unmatched. The CDR3 is 14 residues long. The germline CDR1 and CDR2 sequences are SGHRS and YFSETQ. The CDR3 sequence is CASSPRQGFDGYTF. DNA for the CDR3: TGCGCCAGCAGCCCTCGACAGGGCTTCGATGGCTACACCTTC.

This clonotype appeared a few times. This sequence joins TRBV7-3 and TRBJ1-1; a weak D match, TRBD1 (5 bases). The CDR3 loop spans 15 amino acids. Germline V CDR1 and CDR2: SGHTA, FQGTGA. Trimming shortened V by 5 bases and J by 1 base, and 14 bases separated the two germline ends. CDR3 amino acids: CASSTGTARNTEAFF. For the CDR3, the DNA is TGTGCCAGCAGCACGGGGACGGCGAGGAACACTGAAGCTTTCTTT.